This entry lists 3 T cell receptor beta chains sequenced from one sample in a study of blood T cells in healthy people across ages. Then a second PCR, running roughly 6 to 12 cycles, was carried out with a sample-barcoded 5' primer and a J-beta primer mix. A single record per CDR3 protein comes from TCRdb applying MiXCR to the 5' RACE reads. This table has roughly 1.7 million distinct CDR3 sequences, about 35% appearing once. Sequenced sample: blood. The receptor source for this set is a woman younger than 45 in good health.

The rearrangement joins TRBV27 to TRBJ2-1; D not certain. Trimming removed 6 bases from V and 7 bases from J, with 13 bases in between. Germline V CDR1 and CDR2: MNHEY, SMNVEV (reference sequence). CDR3 length: 13 amino acids. CDR3 sequence reads: CASRVGGSNEQFF. The CDR3 DNA is TGTGCCAGCAGAGTCGGTGGATCGAATGAGCAGTTCTTC.

About this clonotype: The junction shows a germline mismatch at one end, possibly a read error. This sequence joins TRBV5-1 and TRBJ2-1; perhaps TRBD2 as D (7 bases). Germline V lookup: CDR1 SGHRS, CDR2 YFSETQ. CDR3 length: 17 amino acids. The CDR3 nucleotides are TGCACCAGCAGCTCGGGAGAGCGGGCGGGGGCACCGCCGGAGCAGTTCTTC. Its protein is CTSSSGERAGAPPEQFF.

The table lists this clonotype with many counts. This chain links TRBV12-3 or TRBV12-4 with TRBJ1-2, with D perhaps TRBD1 (5 bases). V was clipped by 6 bases and J by 4 bases, with 9 bases between them. This CDR3 is 12 amino acids long. This chain's CDR3 is CASSFGGYGYTF. In DNA, the CDR3 is TGTGCCAGCAGCTTCGGGGGCTATGGCTACACCTTC.